A single sample is the source of the 7 T cell receptor beta chains below, sequenced in a study of early T cells in non-severe SARS-CoV-2 infection. TCRdb re-derived calls from the 5' RACE reads in MiXCR, one entry per CDR3 protein. The sample holds some 57,000 distinct CDR3 sequences, roughly an eighth seen once. The sample taken for sequencing was whole blood. The receptors were sampled from an adult who was a healthcare worker with PCR-confirmed SARS-CoV-2 infection or an uninfected control (not recorded which).

This clonotype was seen at least ten times. This chain links TRBV7-8 with TRBJ1-2, with TRBD1 as a possible D gene (5 bases). V lost 1 base, J lost 2 bases, and 11 bases lay in between. This CDR3 is built from 15 residues. The V gene's germline CDR1 is SGHVS and CDR2 FQNEAQ. CDR3 region: CASSLERGTNYGYTF. The CDR3 nucleotides are TGTGCCAGCAGCTTAGAACGGGGCACCAACTATGGCTACACCTTC.

The CDR3 is CASSQAASSNYGYTF. In DNA form, the CDR3 reads TGTGCCAGCAGCCAGGCGGCGTCTTCTAACTATGGCTACACCTTC. The chain recombines TRBV7-2 with TRBJ1-2, with D unclear. The CDR3 totals 15 residues. CDR1 is SGHTA, CDR2 FQGNSA, per germline. Trimming shortened V by 5 bases and J by 0 bases, and 13 bases separated the two germline ends. The whole variable domain, filled in from reference TRBV7-2 and TRBJ1-2, reads GAGVSQSPSNKVTEKGKDVELRCDPISGHTALYWYRQSLGQGLEFLIYFQGNSAPDKSGLPSDRFSAERTGGSVSTLTIQRTQQEDSAVYLCASSQAASSNYGYTFGSGTRLTVV.

The chain has TRBV5-1 and TRBJ2-1; D uncertain. CDR1 is SGHRS, CDR2 YFSETQ, per germline. Trimming removed 4 bases at V and 5 bases at J, with 19 bases between. This CDR3 has 16 residues. The CDR3 region is CASSIPTVNYDNEQFF. In DNA, the CDR3 is TGCGCCAGCAGCATCCCTACAGTGAACTACGACAATGAGCAGTTCTTC.

In nucleotides, the CDR3 is TGCGCCAGCAGATTATTTAGTACCCTTCTCGGGGGGCGATCGAATTCACCCCTCCACTTT. Translated, it gives CASRLFSTLLGGRSNSPLHF. The gene calls are TRBV10-2 and TRBJ1-6; weak D call: TRBD1 (6 bases). V lost 6 bases and J 7 bases, leaving 31 bases between the germline ends. The CDR3 length is 20 residues. Germline values: CDR1 WSHSY, CDR2 SAAADI.

This clonotype has a handful of counts. CDR3 residues: CASSRGQGQPQHF. CDR3 in DNA: TGTGCCAGCAGCAGGGGGCAGGGGCAGCCCCAGCATTTT. The chain is built from TRBV6-2 or TRBV6-3 and TRBJ1-5; 8 nucleotides line up with TRBD1. V lost 6 bases to trimming and J lost 7 bases; unmatched junction nucleotides: 5. Germline V gene lookup returns CDR1 MNHEY and CDR2 SVGEGT. This CDR3 comprises 13 residues.

The V and J genes are TRBV6-5 and TRBJ2-1; D call uncertain. Germline CDR1 MNHEY, CDR2 SVGAGI. The CDR3 runs to 14 residues. The germline V and J ends were trimmed by 2 bases and 0 bases, with 5 bases remaining between them. The chain's CDR3 is CASSYVSSYNEQFF. The CDR3 bases are TGTGCCAGCAGTTACGTTAGCTCCTACAATGAGCAGTTCTTC.

The sample holds many counts of this clonotype. V gene TRBV3-1 combines with J gene TRBJ2-3, with a weak D call TRBD2 (6 bases). V was trimmed by 4 bases and J by 0 bases, leaving 11 bases between them. The CDR3 consists of 15 residues. Germline V gene sequence: CDR1 LGHDT, CDR2 YNNKEL (reference sequence). CDR3 region: CASSPGLTSTDTQYF. As DNA, the CDR3 is TGTGCCAGCAGCCCGGGACTGACTAGCACAGATACGCAGTATTTT.